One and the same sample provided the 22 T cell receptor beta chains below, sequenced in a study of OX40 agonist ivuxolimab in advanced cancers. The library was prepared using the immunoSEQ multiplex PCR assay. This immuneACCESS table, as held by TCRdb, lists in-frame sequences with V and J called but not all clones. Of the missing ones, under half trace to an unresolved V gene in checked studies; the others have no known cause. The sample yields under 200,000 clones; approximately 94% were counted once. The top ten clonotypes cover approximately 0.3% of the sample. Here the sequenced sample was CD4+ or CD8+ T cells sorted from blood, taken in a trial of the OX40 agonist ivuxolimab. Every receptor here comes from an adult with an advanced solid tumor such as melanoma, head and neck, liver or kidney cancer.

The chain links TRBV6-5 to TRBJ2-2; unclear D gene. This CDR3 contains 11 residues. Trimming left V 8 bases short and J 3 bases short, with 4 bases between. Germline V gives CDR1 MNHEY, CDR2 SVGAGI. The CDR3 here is CASGDTGELFF. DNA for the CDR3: TGTGCCAGCGGTGACACCGGGGAGCTGTTTTTT.

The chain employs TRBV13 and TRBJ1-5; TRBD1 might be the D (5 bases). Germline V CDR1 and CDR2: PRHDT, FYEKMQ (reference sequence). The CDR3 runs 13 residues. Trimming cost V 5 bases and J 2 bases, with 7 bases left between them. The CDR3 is CASSETGNQPQHF. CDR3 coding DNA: TGTGCCAGCAGCGAGACAGGCAATCAGCCCCAGCATTTT.

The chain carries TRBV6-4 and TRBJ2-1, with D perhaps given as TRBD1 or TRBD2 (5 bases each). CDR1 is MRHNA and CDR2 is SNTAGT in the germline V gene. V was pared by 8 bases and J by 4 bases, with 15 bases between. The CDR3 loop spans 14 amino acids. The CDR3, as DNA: TGTGCCAGCGCCCGGGACGGATTATACAATGAGCAGTTCTTC. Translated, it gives CASARDGLYNEQFF.

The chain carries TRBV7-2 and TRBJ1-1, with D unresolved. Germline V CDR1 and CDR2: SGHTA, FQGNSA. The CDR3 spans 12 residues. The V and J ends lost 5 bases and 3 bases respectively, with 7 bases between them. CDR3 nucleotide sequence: TGTGCCAGCAGCCCCCAGCACACTGAAGCTTTCTTT. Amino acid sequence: CASSPQHTEAFF. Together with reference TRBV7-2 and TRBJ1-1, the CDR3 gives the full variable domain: GAGVSQSPSNKVTEKGKDVELRCDPISGHTALYWYRQSLGQGLEFLIYFQGNSAPDKSGLPSDRFSAERTGGSVSTLTIQRTQQEDSAVYLCASSPQHTEAFFGQGTRLTVV.

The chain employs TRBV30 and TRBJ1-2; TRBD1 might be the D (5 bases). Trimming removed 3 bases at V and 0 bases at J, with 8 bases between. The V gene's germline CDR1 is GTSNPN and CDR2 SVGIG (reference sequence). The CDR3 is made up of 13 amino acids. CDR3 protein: CAWSLGANYGYTF. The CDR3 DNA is TGTGCCTGGAGCCTAGGGGCTAACTATGGCTACACCTTC.

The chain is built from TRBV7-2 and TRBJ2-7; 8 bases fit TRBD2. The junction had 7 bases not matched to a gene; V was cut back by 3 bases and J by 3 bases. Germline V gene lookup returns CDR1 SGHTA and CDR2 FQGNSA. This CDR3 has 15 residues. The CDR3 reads CASSFRAGVVYEQYF. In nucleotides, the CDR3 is TGTGCCAGCAGCTTCCGAGCGGGAGTGGTCTACGAGCAGTACTTC.

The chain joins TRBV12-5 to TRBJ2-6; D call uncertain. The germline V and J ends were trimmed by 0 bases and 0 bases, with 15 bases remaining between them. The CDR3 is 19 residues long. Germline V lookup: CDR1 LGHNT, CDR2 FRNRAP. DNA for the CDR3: TGTGCTAGTGGTTTGGTAATGGCAGGCTCCCACTCTGGGGCCAACGTCCTGACTTTC. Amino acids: CASGLVMAGSHSGANVLTF.

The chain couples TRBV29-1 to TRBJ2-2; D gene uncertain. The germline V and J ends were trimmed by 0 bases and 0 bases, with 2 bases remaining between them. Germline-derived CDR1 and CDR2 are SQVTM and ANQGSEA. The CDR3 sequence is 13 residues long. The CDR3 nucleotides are TGCAGCGTTGAAGATCCGAACACCGGGGAGCTGTTTTTT. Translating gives CSVEDPNTGELFF.

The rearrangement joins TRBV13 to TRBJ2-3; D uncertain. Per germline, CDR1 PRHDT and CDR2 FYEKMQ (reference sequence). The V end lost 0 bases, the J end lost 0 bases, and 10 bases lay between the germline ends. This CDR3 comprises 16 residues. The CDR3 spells CASSLGFMYSTDTQYF. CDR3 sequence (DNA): TGTGCCAGCAGCTTAGGATTTATGTATAGCACAGATACGCAGTATTTT. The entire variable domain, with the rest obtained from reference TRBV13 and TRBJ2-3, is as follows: AAGVIQSPRHLIKEKRETATLKCYPIPRHDTVYWYQQGPGQDPQFLISFYEKMQSDKGSIPDRFSAQQFSDYHSELNMSSLELGDSALYFCASSLGFMYSTDTQYFGPGTRLTVL.

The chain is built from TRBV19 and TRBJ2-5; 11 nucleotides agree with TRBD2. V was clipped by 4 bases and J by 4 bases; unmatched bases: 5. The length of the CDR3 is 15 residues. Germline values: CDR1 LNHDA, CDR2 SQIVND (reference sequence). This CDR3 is CASSTLLAGGETQYF. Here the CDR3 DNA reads TGTGCCAGTAGTACCCTCCTAGCGGGGGGAGAGACCCAGTACTTC. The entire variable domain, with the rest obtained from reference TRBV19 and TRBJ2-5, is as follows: DGGITQSPKYLFRKEGQNVTLSCEQNLNHDAMYWYRQDPGQGLRLIYYSQIVNDFQKGDIAEGYSVSREKKESFPLTVTSAQKNPTAFYLCASSTLLAGGETQYFGPGTRLLVL.

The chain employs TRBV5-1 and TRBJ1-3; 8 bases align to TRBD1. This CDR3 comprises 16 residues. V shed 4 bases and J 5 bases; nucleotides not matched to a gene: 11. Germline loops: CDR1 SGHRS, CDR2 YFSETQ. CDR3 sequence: CASSQNLGQGRNTIYF. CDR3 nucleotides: TGCGCCAGCAGCCAGAACCTCGGACAGGGAAGAAACACCATATATTTT. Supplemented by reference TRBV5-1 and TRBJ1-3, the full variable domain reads KAGVTQTPRYLIKTRGQQVTLSCSPISGHRSVSWYQQTPGQGLQFLFEYFSETQRNKGNFPGRFSGRQFSNSRSEMNVSTLELGDSALYLCASSQNLGQGRNTIYFGEGSWLTVV.

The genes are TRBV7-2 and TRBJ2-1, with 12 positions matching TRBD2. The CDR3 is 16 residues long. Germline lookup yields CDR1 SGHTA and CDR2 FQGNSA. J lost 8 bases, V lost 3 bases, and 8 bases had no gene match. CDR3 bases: TGTGCCAGCAGCTTCCGGCTAGCGGGAGGGAGCGATGAGCAGTTCTTC. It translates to CASSFRLAGGSDEQFF.

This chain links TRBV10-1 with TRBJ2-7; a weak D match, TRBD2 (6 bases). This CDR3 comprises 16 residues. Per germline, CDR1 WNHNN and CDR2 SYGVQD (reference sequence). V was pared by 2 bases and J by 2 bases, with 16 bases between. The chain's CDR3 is CASSEVSGGAAYEQYF. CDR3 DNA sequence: TGCGCCAGCAGTGAGGTCAGCGGCGGGGCGGCCTACGAGCAGTACTTC.

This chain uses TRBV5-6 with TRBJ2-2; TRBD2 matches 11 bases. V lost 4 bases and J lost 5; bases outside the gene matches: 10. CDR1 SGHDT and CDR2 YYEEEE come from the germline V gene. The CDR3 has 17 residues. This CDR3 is CASSPARLAGSTGELFF. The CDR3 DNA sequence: TGTGCCAGCAGCCCGGCCAGACTAGCGGGATCTACCGGGGAGCTGTTTTTT.

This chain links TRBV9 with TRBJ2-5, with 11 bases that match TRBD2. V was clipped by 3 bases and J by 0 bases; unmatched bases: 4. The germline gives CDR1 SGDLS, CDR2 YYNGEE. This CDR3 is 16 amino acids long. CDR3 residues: CASSATGLADQETQYF. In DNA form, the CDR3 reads TGTGCCAGCAGCGCCACGGGACTAGCGGACCAAGAGACCCAGTACTTC.

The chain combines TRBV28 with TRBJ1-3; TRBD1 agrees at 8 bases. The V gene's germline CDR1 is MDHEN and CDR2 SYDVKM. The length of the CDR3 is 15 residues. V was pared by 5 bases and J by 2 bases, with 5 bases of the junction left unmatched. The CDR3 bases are TGTGCCAGCAGTCGATCGGACAGGGCTGGAAACACCATATATTTT. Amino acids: CASSRSDRAGNTIYF.

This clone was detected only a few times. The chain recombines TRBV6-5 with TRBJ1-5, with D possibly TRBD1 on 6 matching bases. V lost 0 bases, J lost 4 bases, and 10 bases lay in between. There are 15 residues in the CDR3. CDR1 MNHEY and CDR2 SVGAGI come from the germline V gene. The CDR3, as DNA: TGTGCCAGCAGTTACTCTCCTCAGGGGAATCAGCCCCAGCATTTT. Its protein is CASSYSPQGNQPQHF.

The CDR3 DNA sequence: TGTGCCAGCAGGGAAGGGGGCCCGGGGGAGCAGTACTTC. Translated, it gives CASREGGPGEQYF. The chain joins TRBV7-2 to TRBJ2-7; 7 bases are a match to TRBD1. The CDR3 consists of 13 residues. The germline V gene has CDR1 SGHTA and CDR2 FQGNSA. Germline trimming cut 6 bases from V and 7 bases from J; bases unmatched to any gene: 9.

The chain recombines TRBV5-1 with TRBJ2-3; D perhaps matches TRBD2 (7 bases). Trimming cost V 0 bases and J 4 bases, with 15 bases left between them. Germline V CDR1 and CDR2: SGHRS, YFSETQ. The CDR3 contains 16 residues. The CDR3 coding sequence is TGCGCCAGCAGCTTGGAGGGGGGGCCTGCAGCAGATACGCAGTATTTT. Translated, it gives CASSLEGGPAADTQYF.

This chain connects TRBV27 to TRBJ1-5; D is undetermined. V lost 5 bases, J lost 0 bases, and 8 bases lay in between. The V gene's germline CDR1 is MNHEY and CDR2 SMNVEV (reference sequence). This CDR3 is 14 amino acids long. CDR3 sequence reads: CASSPQYSNQPQHF. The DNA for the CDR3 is TGTGCCAGCAGTCCGCAGTATAGCAATCAGCCCCAGCATTTT.

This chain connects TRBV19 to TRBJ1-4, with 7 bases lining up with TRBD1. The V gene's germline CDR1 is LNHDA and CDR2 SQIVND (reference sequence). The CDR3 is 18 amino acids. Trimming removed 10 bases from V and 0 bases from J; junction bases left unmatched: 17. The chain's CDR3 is CATAGHRGRNATNEKLFF. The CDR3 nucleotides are TGTGCCACCGCCGGACACAGGGGTAGAAATGCAACTAATGAAAAACTGTTTTTT.

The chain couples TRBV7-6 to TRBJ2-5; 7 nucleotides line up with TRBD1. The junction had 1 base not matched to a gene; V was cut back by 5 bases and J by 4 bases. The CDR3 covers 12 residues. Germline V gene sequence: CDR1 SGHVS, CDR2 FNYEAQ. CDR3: CASSRTGETQYF. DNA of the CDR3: TGTGCCAGCAGCCGGACAGGAGAGACCCAGTACTTC.